These 17 T cell receptor beta chains came from one sample sequenced in a study of cytomegalovirus exposure and HLA in healthy donors. Clones were sequenced by immunoSEQ multiplex PCR, and TCRdb holds only the in-frame ones, with some missing. The sample lists around 150,000 clones, 75% to 90% occurring once. Sequences were obtained from PBMCs. The receptors were gathered from a woman aged 18 to 35 in good health and CMV-seronegative.

The rearrangement uses TRBV2 and TRBJ2-1; 11 positions match TRBD2. CDR3 size: 20 residues. V lost 3 bases and J lost 0; bases outside the gene matches: 13. Looked up from germline, CDR1 is SNHLY and CDR2 is FYNNEI. CDR3 nucleotides: TGTGCCAGCAGTGATAGTTTAGGACTAGCGGGTTACTTCTCCTACAATGAGCAGTTCTTC. Translated: CASSDSLGLAGYFSYNEQFF.

This rearrangement joins TRBV12-5 to TRBJ2-7; D is possibly TRBD2 (6 bases). V was shortened by 8 bases and J by 6 bases, with 20 bases between the two germline ends. Looked up from germline, CDR1 is LGHNT and CDR2 is FRNRAP. This CDR3 comprises 14 residues. The CDR3 region has the DNA TGTGCTAGTAGTTATACTGGGGAGGTGCGCGAGCAGTACTTC. Amino acids: CASSYTGEVREQYF.

The chain is built from TRBV2 and TRBJ1-5, with 11 bases lining up with TRBD1. This CDR3 has 14 residues. From germline, CDR1 is SNHLY and CDR2 FYNNEI. The V segment lost 4 bases and the J segment 6 bases; nucleotides outside the gene matches: 2. CDR3 bases: TGTGCCAGCAGTGGAGGGACAGGGGGTCAGCCCCAGCATTTT. Protein sequence: CASSGGTGGQPQHF.

V is TRBV6-1 and J is TRBJ2-1, with D unresolved. The CDR3 runs 15 residues. The V gene lost 4 bases and the J gene lost 0 bases, with 10 bases spanning the gap. CDR1 is MNHNS and CDR2 is SASEGT in the germline V gene. CDR3: CASSGLWSSYNEQFF. The CDR3, as DNA: TGTGCCAGCAGTGGACTCTGGAGCTCCTACAATGAGCAGTTCTTC.

In its sample, this clone was seen a few times. V usage is TRBV9 and J usage is TRBJ2-2; 9 bases are shared with TRBD1. From germline, CDR1 is SGDLS and CDR2 YYNGEE. The CDR3 totals 17 residues. The V gene end was trimmed by 3 bases and the J gene end by 1 base; junction bases not matched to a gene: 7. This CDR3 reads CASSGPTGGLNTGELFF. For the CDR3, the DNA is TGTGCCAGCAGCGGTCCCACAGGGGGCTTGAACACCGGGGAGCTGTTTTTT. Looking up the rest from reference TRBV9 and TRBJ2-2 gives the full variable domain: DSGVTQTPKHLITATGQRVTLRCSPRSGDLSVYWYQQSLDQGLQFLIQYYNGEERAKGNILERFSAQQFPDLHSELNLSSLELGDSALYFCASSGPTGGLNTGELFFGEGSRLTVL.

The genes are TRBV4-1 and TRBJ2-7; D not resolved. The germline V and J ends were trimmed by 4 bases and 1 base, with 11 bases remaining between them. The CDR3 extends over 14 amino acids. Germline V gene data show CDR1 as MGHRA and CDR2 as YSYEKL. CDR3 nucleotide sequence: TGCGCCAGCAGCCCAGTACCCGCATCCTACGAGCAGTACTTC. It specifies CASSPVPASYEQYF.

The J gene is TRBJ2-5, the V gene TRBV9; no definite D call. CDR1 and CDR2 (germline): SGDLS, YYNGEE. The CDR3 has 13 amino acids. Trimming took 3 bases from V and 2 from J, leaving 8 bases between them. The CDR3 loop is CASSAHIQETQYF. The CDR3 region has the DNA TGTGCCAGCAGCGCACATATTCAAGAGACCCAGTACTTC.

The V gene is TRBV19, the J gene TRBJ1-4; D is perhaps TRBD1 (5 bases). CDR3 length: 16 residues. V dropped 5 bases and J dropped 4 bases, with 17 bases sitting between them. Germline CDR1 and CDR2: LNHDA and SQIVND (reference sequence). CDR3 coding DNA: TGTGCCAGTAGTCCTCCCCAAGCAGGGTTTAATGAAAAACTGTTTTTT. It encodes CASSPPQAGFNEKLFF. Full variable domain (missing parts from reference TRBV19 and TRBJ1-4): DGGITQSPKYLFRKEGQNVTLSCEQNLNHDAMYWYRQDPGQGLRLIYYSQIVNDFQKGDIAEGYSVSREKKESFPLTVTSAQKNPTAFYLCASSPPQAGFNEKLFFGSGTQLSVL.

This clone was observed a handful of times. V is TRBV30 and J is TRBJ1-1; D might be TRBD1 (5 bases). The CDR3 totals 14 residues. Germline assignment: CDR1 GTSNPN and CDR2 SVGIG (reference sequence). The V end was cut by 1 base, the J end by 4 bases, with 13 bases between. DNA of the CDR3: TGTGCCTGGAGTGGGATGGTCGGGGGCACTGAAGCTTTCTTT. Protein sequence: CAWSGMVGGTEAFF.

This chain joins TRBV30 and TRBJ1-1; 9 positions agree with TRBD1. J gave up 5 bases and V 0 bases, and 7 bases lay outside the gene matches. This CDR3 has 15 amino acids. In germline, CDR1 is GTSNPN, CDR2 SVGIG (reference sequence). CDR3 residues: CAWSVGTGKRTEAFF. The CDR3 DNA sequence: TGTGCCTGGAGTGTGGGGACAGGGAAGAGGACTGAAGCTTTCTTT.

In its sample, this clone was seen once. The J gene is TRBJ2-7, the V gene TRBV29-1, with 8 bases identical to TRBD2. With V trimmed by 6 bases and J by 3 bases, 13 bases remained unmatched. CDR3 length equals 15 residues. The germline V gene encodes CDR1 SQVTM and CDR2 ANQGSEA. CDR3 sequence: CSVLYLGTRDYEQYF. The CDR3 DNA follows: TGCAGCGTCCTATACCTAGGGACTAGGGACTACGAGCAGTACTTC.

V gene TRBV11-3 combines with J gene TRBJ2-3; tentatively, D is TRBD1 (5 bases). Germline assignment: CDR1 SGHNT and CDR2 YENEEA. This CDR3 has 15 residues. With 5 bases removed from V and 1 base from J, the gap between germline ends came to 13 bases. The CDR3, as DNA: TGTGCCAGCAGCCGTGGGATAGGGGGCACAGATACGCAGTATTTT. Its protein product is CASSRGIGGTDTQYF.

The gene calls are TRBV9 and TRBJ1-2; 7 bases are a match to TRBD1. V lost 4 bases and J lost 7; bases outside the gene matches: 10. The CDR3 extends over 14 amino acids. Germline V gene data show CDR1 as SGDLS and CDR2 as YYNGEE. DNA of the CDR3: TGTGCCAGCAGCCCCCACGGACAGGAGGCTGGCTACACCTTC. This encodes CASSPHGQEAGYTF.

The rearrangement links TRBV2 to TRBJ1-1, with 7 nucleotides matching TRBD1. CDR1 and CDR2 from the germline V gene are SNHLY and FYNNEI. The length of the CDR3 is 17 residues. V dropped 6 bases and J dropped 0; count of bases not matched to a gene: 13. CDR3 in amino acids: CASSLQGTESMNTEAFF. CDR3 nucleotides: TGTGCCAGCAGCCTCCAAGGGACAGAATCCATGAACACTGAAGCTTTCTTT. Variable domain in full (rest from reference TRBV2 and TRBJ1-1): EPEVTQTPSHQVTQMGQEVILRCVPISNHLYFYWYRQILGQKVEFLVSFYNNEISEKSEIFDDQFSVERPDGSNFTLKIRSTKLEDSAMYFCASSLQGTESMNTEAFFGQGTRLTVV.

The chain has TRBV7-3 and TRBJ2-2; possibly TRBD1 for D (6 bases). The CDR3 contains 16 residues. With 2 bases removed from V and 5 bases from J, the gap between germline ends came to 15 bases. Germline CDR1 reads SGHTA; CDR2 reads FQGTGA. This CDR3 is CASSLGYGGGTGELFF. The CDR3 region has the DNA TGTGCCAGCAGCTTAGGTTATGGGGGCGGAACCGGGGAGCTGTTTTTT.

The CDR3 DNA is TGTGCCAGCAGCTCCGAGGTCAACACTGAAGCTTTCTTT. This sequence encodes CASSSEVNTEAFF. The V and J genes are TRBV7-9 and TRBJ1-1; D uncertain. Germline assignment: CDR1 SEHNR and CDR2 FQNEAQ (reference sequence). Trimming left V 4 bases short and J 2 bases short, with 8 bases between. The CDR3 covers 13 residues.

The chain joins TRBV6-1 to TRBJ2-7; D not certain. Trimming removed 3 bases at V and 3 bases at J, with 9 bases between. Germline assignment: CDR1 MNHNS and CDR2 SASEGT. The CDR3 covers 13 residues. The CDR3 sequence is CASSETSNYEQYF. In DNA, the CDR3 is TGTGCCAGCAGTGAGACTTCGAACTACGAGCAGTACTTC.